This T cell receptor beta chain came from a study of T-cell memory formation after mild COVID-19 (dated by TCRdb to 2020 to 2023). Turning to the overall study: TCR sequence clusters from the two donors were largely donor specific. Longitudinal TCRalpha and TCRbeta repertoire sequencing tracked T-cell clones expanding and contracting after mild COVID-19 in a couple of donors. Two young, previously healthy adult volunteers, one female and one male, were included in the cohort. Results the study describes overall, beyond this receptor: Contracting CD4+ clones were located mainly in the CM and EM memory subsets, whereas CD8+ clones were found to be enriched in EMRA. Some responding clones were found in pre-infection memory, which suggests that pre-existing cross-reactive memory T cells took part in the SARS-CoV-2 response. Whether the second-wave clones peaking on day 37 were SARS-CoV-2 specific was not confirmed. Balanced CD4/CD8 phenotypes were observed for clones contracting from day 15 to 85, whereas a bias towards CD4+ was observed for a second wave of clones expanding from day 15 to 37. Only a couple of mild cases were covered in the study, and larger cohorts including severe cases with pre-infection samples were considered necessary.

Concerning this clonotype: No cognate antigen has been identified for it. Base-call qualities are not available, and no considerably larger clone is one nucleotide away.

Relative to germline, V is 8 bases shorter and J is 0 bases shorter, with 11 bases between their ends. CDR1 and CDR2, per the germline V gene (reference sequence), are MNHEY and SMNVEV. From the cysteine through the phenylalanine, the CDR3 covers 14 amino acids. The retained sequence is limited to the CDR3, 42 bases, with the frame set at the first base. Sequencing instrument: Illumina NovaSeq 6000. TCRalpha and TCRbeta cDNA libraries were built by 5'RACE with constant-segment primers, adding sample barcodes and unique molecular identifiers. Trizol reagent was used to extract RNA from every sample. The libraries were amplified in two PCR steps, and the second step added a second sample barcode and Illumina TruSeq adapters. Sequencing of the libraries was done on an Illumina NovaSeq, producing 2 x 150 bp paired-end reads. On the authors' methods: Reads were demultiplexed and collapsed into UMI-guided consensus sequences with migec v1.2.7. Using mixcr v2.1.11, UMI consensuses were aligned to TRA and TRB V and J templates and then assembled into clonotypes. A clonotype was counted as expanded or contracted only if both edgeR and NoisET called the change significant, with noise models trained on biological replicates. edgeR calls used a false discovery rate-adjusted p below 0.01 and a log2 fold-change threshold of 1. As an exploratory analysis of dynamics, max-normalized trajectories of the 1000 most abundant clonotypes were examined with PCA combined with hierarchical clustering. The CD4 or CD8 phenotype of responding clones was assigned using the separately sequenced CD4+ and CD8+ repertoires. TCRdb reworked the public reads: Q25 trimming with fastp, MiXCR clone assembly, productive beta chains retained. Under each unique CDR3 protein, matching rows form one entry showing the most common genes and DNA. TCRdb assigned the V and J calls; the authors' analysis was not used. This sample comprises 350,000 or so distinct CDR3 sequences, 13% of them detected only once. The ten biggest clones cover 20% to 25% of the sample.

Ficoll-Paque density gradient centrifugation was used to isolate PBMCs. Recombination connected TRBV27 to TRBJ1-5; the D gene assignment is ambiguous. This sequence originates from a man aged 18 to 29 who had mild COVID-19 (a few samples of this study predate the infection). The sample titles of this study are shuffled in the database, so cell type and time point are left out; the donor was told from shared clones. Sequenced material: PBMCs or a T cell subset sorted from them (not recorded which). DNA sequence: TGTGCCAGCGCGCTAGCTTATAGCAATCAGCCCCAGCATTTT. Its protein reads: CASALAYSNQPQHF.